Below, 15 T cell receptor beta chains from the same sample are listed, as sequenced in a study of cytomegalovirus exposure and HLA in healthy donors. With 60 Vbeta and 13 Jbeta primers, the PCR was carried out. Clones were sequenced by immunoSEQ multiplex PCR, and TCRdb holds only the in-frame ones, with some missing. Among about 83,000 clones listed, more than 70% were seen once. The sample consisted of PBMCs. These TCRs come from a man aged 60-69 years in good health and CMV-seronegative.

This rearrangement joins TRBV15 to TRBJ2-3, with a tentative D call TRBD1 (6 bases). Per germline, CDR1 LNHNV and CDR2 YYDKDF (reference sequence). The germline V and J ends were trimmed by 1 base and 9 bases, with 17 bases remaining between them. CDR3 size: 15 residues. CDR3 DNA: TGTGCCACCAGCAGAGTACAGGCACCGAGGGGGACGCAGTATTTT. Translating it yields CATSRVQAPRGTQYF.

The rearrangement joins TRBV7-3 to TRBJ2-1, with a possible D match to TRBD1 (5 bases). The CDR3 extends over 15 amino acids. V dropped 6 bases and J dropped 0 bases, with 12 bases sitting between them. Germline CDR1 and CDR2: SGHTA and FQGTGA. The CDR3 bases are TGTGCCAGCAGTCGTGACAGAAGCTCCTACAATGAGCAGTTCTTC. It specifies CASSRDRSSYNEQFF.

On this clone itself: Other DNA sequences in the same sample also yield this CDR3. The genes are TRBV10-3 and TRBJ2-2, with 9 bases lining up with TRBD2. Germline V gene lookup returns CDR1 ENHRY and CDR2 SYGVKD. J lost 3 bases, V lost 5 bases, and 7 bases had no gene match. This CDR3 contains 16 residues. The CDR3 protein is CAISSGAGGDTGELFF. Here the CDR3 DNA reads TGTGCCATCAGTTCCGGGGCGGGGGGGGACACCGGGGAGCTGTTTTTT.

The gene calls are TRBV11-2 and TRBJ2-7; 7 bases are shared with TRBD1. From germline, CDR1 is SGHAT and CDR2 FQNNGV. This CDR3 has 14 residues. Trimming at V came to 5 bases and at J to 2 bases, leaving 6 bases not matched to a gene. The CDR3 DNA reads TGTGCCAGCAGCCCGGGACAGTCAACCTACGAGCAGTACTTC. As protein: CASSPGQSTYEQYF.

This clone has a single count. The V gene is TRBV7-3, the J gene TRBJ2-1; TRBD2 agrees at 14 bases. Trimming at V came to 5 bases and at J to 7 bases, leaving 7 bases not matched to a gene. The CDR3 is 16 amino acids. Germline assignment: CDR1 SGHTA and CDR2 FQGTGA. CDR3 bases: TGTGCCAGCAGCCTACGGACTAGCGGGGGGTTTAATGAGCAGTTCTTC. Encoded protein: CASSLRTSGGFNEQFF.

The gene calls are TRBV27 and TRBJ2-1; tentatively, D is TRBD1 (6 bases). V dropped 0 bases and J dropped 1 base, with 10 bases sitting between them. The CDR3 runs 16 residues. From germline, CDR1 is MNHEY and CDR2 SMNVEV (reference sequence). For the CDR3, the DNA is TGTGCCAGCAGTTTATCGGCAGGGGATTCCTACAATGAGCAGTTCTTC. Residues: CASSLSAGDSYNEQFF.

This clone was found a few times. J is TRBJ1-1 and V is TRBV6-1; 9 nucleotides line up with TRBD1. V lost 6 bases and J lost 4; bases outside the gene matches: 6. CDR1 and CDR2 from the germline V gene are MNHNS and SASEGT. This CDR3 region has 14 residues. In nucleotides, the CDR3 is TGTGCCAGCAGGTCGACAGGGGGTATCACTGAAGCTTTCTTT. Protein sequence: CASRSTGGITEAFF.

The V call is TRBV19, the J call TRBJ1-2, with 7 nucleotides matching TRBD1. This CDR3 contains 15 residues. Trimming cost V 6 bases and J 5 bases; bases outside gene matches: 12. In germline, CDR1 is LNHDA, CDR2 SQIVND (reference sequence). In DNA form, the CDR3 reads TGTGCCAGTAGCATCCCGGGACAGCCGAGGTATGGCTACACCTTC. Its translation is CASSIPGQPRYGYTF.

V usage is TRBV19 and J usage is TRBJ2-7; possible D gene TRBD2, 5 bases. This CDR3 spans 12 amino acids. The V gene's germline CDR1 is LNHDA and CDR2 SQIVND (reference sequence). Trimming stripped 11 bases from V and 5 bases from J, with 16 bases between. The CDR3 DNA reads TGTGCCTCCCGGGCGGGTTCCCACGAGCAGTACTTC. It codes for CASRAGSHEQYF.

The chain recombines TRBV6-6 with TRBJ2-1; D uncertain. The V end was cut by 6 bases, the J end by 6 bases, with 9 bases between. This CDR3 spans 12 amino acids. Germline CDR1 MNHNY, CDR2 SVGAGI (reference sequence). CDR3 bases: TGTGCCAGCAGCCGCGCCCTCAATGAGCAGTTCTTC. It specifies CASSRALNEQFF.

This chain links TRBV19 with TRBJ2-6, with a possible D match to TRBD1 (5 bases). Germline CDR1 and CDR2: LNHDA and SQIVND (reference sequence). Trimming cost V 9 bases and J 0 bases, with 12 bases left between them. The CDR3 runs to 15 residues. Here the CDR3 reads CASRETRSGANVLTF. As DNA, the CDR3 is TGTGCCAGCAGGGAAACCCGCTCTGGGGCCAACGTCCTGACTTTC.

The V gene is TRBV30, the J gene TRBJ1-2, with 7 bases matching TRBD1. This CDR3 contains 15 residues. Germline V CDR1 and CDR2: GTSNPN, SVGIG (reference sequence). V shed 0 bases, J shed 4 bases, and the junction held 8 bases outside the gene matches. The CDR3 sequence: CAWSVVGGPIYGYTF. Written as DNA, the CDR3 is TGTGCCTGGAGTGTAGTAGGGGGCCCAATCTATGGCTACACCTTC.

The V gene is TRBV11-2, the J gene TRBJ1-2, with D perhaps matching TRBD1 (6 bases). The CDR3 is made up of 12 amino acids. Trimming left V 0 bases short and J 7 bases short, with 6 bases between. Germline CDR1 SGHAT, CDR2 FQNNGV. The CDR3 nucleotides read TGTGCCAGCAGCTTAGAGGGGGCTGGCTACACCTTC. It is translated as CASSLEGAGYTF.

The rearrangement uses TRBV5-1 and TRBJ2-7, with 7 bases matching TRBD2. CDR3 length equals 14 residues. Unmatched junction bases numbered 6, after V lost 4 bases and J lost 2 bases. From germline, CDR1 is SGHRS and CDR2 YFSETQ. This CDR3 reads CASSPGGTTYEQYF. In nucleotides, the CDR3 is TGCGCCAGCAGCCCGGGAGGCACTACCTACGAGCAGTACTTC.

The count of this clone is one. This chain joins TRBV11-2 and TRBJ2-3; a possible D gene is TRBD2 (6 bases). Trimming left V 2 bases short and J 0 bases short, with 12 bases between. Germline loops: CDR1 SGHAT, CDR2 FQNNGV. This CDR3 spans 16 amino acids. Written as DNA, the CDR3 is TGTGCCAGCAGCTTATTAGGCGGGGCCAGCACAGATACGCAGTATTTT. It translates to CASSLLGGASTDTQYF.